The 19 T cell receptor beta chains below come from one sample, sequenced in a study of blood T cell repertoires in COVID-19. Repertoires were generated with immunoSEQ multiplex PCR, while TCRdb's copy carries only in-frame clones and drops some. The sample includes nearly 60,000 clones, approximately 87% of them seen just once. The specimen was peripheral blood. Receptors originate from a man aged 35-49 years with active COVID-19.

V and J are TRBV15 and TRBJ2-5, with TRBD1 identical over 10 bases. Germline assignment: CDR1 LNHNV and CDR2 YYDKDF (reference sequence). This CDR3 has 17 residues. The ends lost 1 base at V and 5 bases at J; junction bases unmatched: 10. The CDR3 nucleotides are TGTGCCACCAGCAGAGGCGACAGGGGGCGAGTTATCGAGACCCAGTACTTC. Translation gives CATSRGDRGRVIETQYF.

The chain links TRBV15 to TRBJ1-5, with TRBD1 identical over 8 bases. J lost 6 bases, V lost 1 base, and 17 bases had no gene match. The germline V gene has CDR1 LNHNV and CDR2 YYDKDF (reference sequence). This CDR3 is built from 19 residues. The CDR3 region has the DNA TGTGCCACCAGCAGAGGACCCCAGTTCGGCAGGGGGCAAGGTCAGCCCCAGCATTTT. This codes for CATSRGPQFGRGQGQPQHF.

This clone was seen a single time. The chain couples TRBV6-5 to TRBJ2-7, with 7 bases lining up with TRBD2. In germline, CDR1 is MNHEY, CDR2 SVGAGI. With 6 bases clipped from V and 1 base from J, the junction kept 9 bases outside the gene matches. The CDR3 covers 15 residues. Here the CDR3 DNA reads TGTGCCAGCAGACCCGACCCTAGCGGTTCCTACGAGCAGTACTTC. As protein: CASRPDPSGSYEQYF.

This clone was detected only once. The chain is built from TRBV6-5 and TRBJ2-1; tentatively, D is TRBD2 (6 bases). V lost 6 bases, J lost 3 bases, and 12 bases lay in between. The CDR3 is 14 amino acids. Germline loops: CDR1 MNHEY, CDR2 SVGAGI. CDR3 amino acids: CASSIGTYYNEQFF. The CDR3 DNA follows: TGTGCCAGCAGCATCGGGACTTACTACAATGAGCAGTTCTTC.

This clone has a single count. This chain uses TRBV2 with TRBJ1-5, with TRBD1 matching 7 bases. Germline V gene sequence: CDR1 SNHLY, CDR2 FYNNEI. The CDR3 extends over 15 amino acids. With 4 bases clipped from V and 4 bases from J, the junction kept 7 bases outside the gene matches. CDR3 in DNA: TGTGCCAGCAGTGTCAGACAGGGATGGAATCAGCCCCAGCATTTT. Translating it yields CASSVRQGWNQPQHF.

The chain uses TRBV6-4 and TRBJ1-6; TRBD1 matches at 7 bases. V lost 5 bases, J lost 6 bases, and 4 bases stayed unmatched. This CDR3 has 14 residues. CDR1 is MRHNA and CDR2 is SNTAGT in the germline V gene. For the CDR3, the DNA is TGTGCCAGCAGTTTGACAGGGACTAATTCACCCCTCCACTTT. The encoded protein is CASSLTGTNSPLHF.

This chain connects TRBV30 to TRBJ1-4; a possible D gene is TRBD1 (6 bases). Germline CDR1 reads GTSNPN; CDR2 reads SVGIG (reference sequence). The CDR3 runs to 14 residues. The germline V and J ends were trimmed by 3 bases and 5 bases, with 13 bases remaining between them. CDR3 protein: CAWRGGQSNEKLFF. The CDR3 region has the DNA TGTGCCTGGAGGGGGGGGCAGAGCAATGAAAAACTGTTTTTT.

This chain links TRBV3-1 (or the pseudogene TRBV3-2) with TRBJ2-5; 7 bases agree with TRBD2. Unmatched junction bases numbered 7, after V lost 2 bases and J lost 1 base. Germline V gene data show CDR1 as LGHDT and CDR2 as YNNKEL (reference sequence). The CDR3 covers 16 residues. The CDR3 loop is CASSQPRTRGQETQYF. The CDR3 region has the DNA TGTGCCAGCAGCCAACCCCGGACTAGGGGCCAAGAGACCCAGTACTTC.

This chain joins TRBV30 and TRBJ1-4; no clear D gene. Germline CDR1 and CDR2: GTSNPN and SVGIG (reference sequence). V was trimmed by 2 bases and J by 2 bases, leaving 15 bases between them. This CDR3 has 16 residues. The DNA of the CDR3 is TGTGCCTGGAGTCCCCTAAACGGAGCGACTAATGAAAAACTGTTTTTT. Translating gives CAWSPLNGATNEKLFF.

This clone showed up just once. The rearrangement uses TRBV27 and TRBJ2-7, with TRBD2 matching over 11 bases. With 5 bases clipped from V and 2 bases from J, the junction kept 8 bases outside the gene matches. The CDR3 runs 16 residues. The germline V gene has CDR1 MNHEY and CDR2 SMNVEV (reference sequence). The CDR3 DNA reads as TGTGCCAGCAGTCGAATGGGACTAGCGGCTACCTACGAGCAGTACTTC. It codes for CASSRMGLAATYEQYF.

This rearrangement joins TRBV15 to TRBJ2-5; 10 nucleotides align to TRBD1. This CDR3 has 16 amino acids. CDR1 and CDR2 (germline): LNHNV, YYDKDF (reference sequence). The J segment lost 3 bases and the V segment lost 2 bases, leaving 6 bases of the junction unmatched. CDR3 amino acids: CATSRSPGTGEETQYF. The CDR3 bases are TGTGCCACCAGCAGAAGCCCCGGGACAGGGGAAGAGACCCAGTACTTC.

The chain has TRBV12-3 or TRBV12-4 and TRBJ2-2; D perhaps matches TRBD2 (5 bases). Between the trimmed V and J ends, which lost 8 bases and 7 bases, there was a span of 5 bases. CDR3 length: 10 residues. This chain's CDR3 is CASGGGELFF. Written as DNA, the CDR3 is TGTGCCAGCGGAGGCGGGGAGCTGTTTTTT.

The genes are TRBV7-2 and TRBJ2-1; D gene ambiguous. Trimming pared 5 bases from V and 3 bases from J, leaving 17 bases between. Germline lookup yields CDR1 SGHTA and CDR2 FQGNSA. The CDR3 is 16 residues long. The CDR3 loop reads CASSPSLGRNYNEQFF. CDR3 nucleotides: TGTGCCAGCAGCCCATCGCTAGGAAGGAACTACAATGAGCAGTTCTTC.

The rearrangement links TRBV30 to TRBJ2-7; tentatively, D is TRBD2 (8 bases). The V end lost 0 bases, the J end lost 3 bases, and 18 bases lay between the germline ends. The CDR3 extends over 16 amino acids. Germline CDR1 is GTSNPN and CDR2 is SVGIG (reference sequence). CDR3 region: CAWSVGQVAGFYEQYF. As DNA, the CDR3 is TGTGCCTGGAGTGTAGGACAGGTAGCGGGATTCTACGAGCAGTACTTC.

Only one count was recorded for this clone. The CDR3 loop reads CASSQSGTSGNNEQFF. In nucleotides, the CDR3 is TGTGCCAGCAGTCAGTCCGGGACTAGCGGGAACAATGAGCAGTTCTTC. The chain has TRBV27 and TRBJ2-1; 13 nucleotides agree with TRBD2. CDR1 and CDR2 from the germline V gene are MNHEY and SMNVEV (reference sequence). The V and J ends lost 5 bases and 5 bases, in that order; junction bases with no gene match: 6. The CDR3 loop spans 16 amino acids.

The rearrangement links TRBV28 to TRBJ2-3, with 9 bases fitting TRBD2. The CDR3 length is 15 residues. CDR1 MDHEN and CDR2 SYDVKM come from the germline V gene. The V segment lost 5 bases and the J segment 4 bases; nucleotides outside the gene matches: 7. CDR3 coding DNA: TGTGCCAGCAGTGATGTAGCGGGAGCGGCAGATACGCAGTATTTT. As protein: CASSDVAGAADTQYF.

The count of this clone is one. This chain connects TRBV10-3 to TRBJ2-3; 10 bases align to TRBD2. Germline values: CDR1 ENHRY, CDR2 SYGVKD. The CDR3 is 17 amino acids. J gave up 3 bases and V 7 bases, and 13 bases lay outside the gene matches. Here the CDR3 reads CAINTFPTSGMTDTQYF. The CDR3 nucleotides are TGTGCCATCAATACCTTCCCCACTAGCGGGATGACAGATACGCAGTATTTT.

The chain links TRBV15 to TRBJ1-4; no clear D gene. Trimming left V 0 bases short and J 4 bases short, with 9 bases between. Per germline, CDR1 LNHNV and CDR2 YYDKDF (reference sequence). This CDR3 spans 15 amino acids. CDR3 sequence reads: CATSRDASVNEKLFF. Here the CDR3 DNA reads TGTGCCACCAGCAGAGACGCGAGCGTTAATGAAAAACTGTTTTTT.

The J gene is TRBJ1-6, the V gene TRBV18; 7 bases fit TRBD1. Trimming removed 2 bases from V and 7 bases from J; junction bases left unmatched: 5. The CDR3 covers 15 residues. Germline-derived CDR1 and CDR2 are KGHSH and LQKENI. CDR3 in amino acids: CASSPETGMNSPLHF. Here the CDR3 DNA reads TGTGCCAGCTCACCAGAGACAGGGATGAATTCACCCCTCCACTTT.